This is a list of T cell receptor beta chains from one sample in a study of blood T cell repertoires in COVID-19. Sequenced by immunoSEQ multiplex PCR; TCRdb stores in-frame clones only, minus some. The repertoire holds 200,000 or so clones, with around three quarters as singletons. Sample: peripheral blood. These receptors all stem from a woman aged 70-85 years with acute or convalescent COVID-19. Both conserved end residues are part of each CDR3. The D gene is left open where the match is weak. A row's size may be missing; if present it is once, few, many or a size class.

CDR3 protein: CASTFGRSPLHF
CDR3 DNA: TGTGCCAGCACCTTTGGGAGGTCACCCCTCCACTTT
V gene: TRBV12-3/TRBV12-4
J gene: TRBJ1-6
clone size: -
D gene: -

CDR3 protein: CASTISPSGYNEQFF
CDR3 DNA: TGTGCCAGCACTATAAGTCCCTCTGGCTACAATGAGCAGTTCTTC
V gene: TRBV28
J gene: TRBJ2-1
clone size: -
D gene: -

CDR3 protein: CASSATGVGNTEAFF
CDR3 DNA: TGTGCCAGCAGCGCAACAGGGGTGGGGAACACTGAAGCTTTCTTT
V gene: TRBV21-1
J gene: TRBJ1-1
clone size: -
D gene: -

CDR3 protein: CASSEPLGTEAFF
CDR3 DNA: TGTGCCAGCAGTGAGCCCCTCGGCACTGAAGCTTTCTTT
V gene: TRBV6-1
J gene: TRBJ1-1
clone size: -
D gene: -

CDR3 protein: CASSLEFLQETQYF
CDR3 DNA: TGTGCCAGCAGCTTGGAATTCTTACAAGAGACCCAGTACTTC
V gene: TRBV5-8
J gene: TRBJ2-5
clone size: -
D gene: -

CDR3 protein: CAITEGALSTDTQYF
CDR3 DNA: TGTGCCATCACCGAGGGGGCCCTGAGCACAGATACGCAGTATTTT
V gene: TRBV10-3
J gene: TRBJ2-3
clone size: -
D gene: TRBD1

CDR3 protein: CAFQGAGLTNEKLFF
CDR3 DNA: TGTGCCTTCCAGGGAGCGGGGTTAACTAATGAAAAACTGTTTTTT
V gene: TRBV30
J gene: TRBJ1-4
clone size: few
D gene: -

CDR3 protein: CASSPRGGRKNEQFF
CDR3 DNA: TGTGCCAGCAGTCCCCGTGGGGGGAGAAAGAATGAGCAGTTCTTC
V gene: TRBV28
J gene: TRBJ2-1
clone size: -
D gene: -

CDR3 protein: CATSDRTGGRTGELFF
CDR3 DNA: TGTGCCACCAGTGATCGGACAGGGGGAAGAACCGGGGAGCTGTTTTTT
V gene: TRBV24-1
J gene: TRBJ2-2
clone size: -
D gene: TRBD1

CDR3 protein: CASSLRDSPTDTQYF
CDR3 DNA: TGTGCCAGCAGCTTAAGGGACAGTCCCACAGATACGCAGTATTTT
V gene: TRBV7-8
J gene: TRBJ2-3
clone size: few
D gene: TRBD1

CDR3 protein: CASSQEGRENIQYF
CDR3 DNA: TGTGCCAGCAGCCAAGAGGGGAGGGAAAACATTCAGTACTTC
V gene: TRBV3-1/TRBV3-2
J gene: TRBJ2-4
clone size: -
D gene: TRBD2

CDR3 protein: CASMVGRASTGELFF
CDR3 DNA: TGTGCCAGCATGGTCGGGAGGGCCAGCACCGGGGAGCTGTTTTTT
V gene: TRBV27
J gene: TRBJ2-2
clone size: -
D gene: TRBD2

CDR3 protein: CASSSLPTTGRETQYF
CDR3 DNA: TGTGCCAGCAGCTCTTTACCTACGACAGGGCGAGAGACCCAGTACTTC
V gene: TRBV7-7
J gene: TRBJ2-5
clone size: -
D gene: TRBD1

CDR3 protein: CASSQDGKGPNTEAFF
CDR3 DNA: TGTGCCAGCAGCCAAGATGGGAAGGGGCCGAACACTGAAGCTTTCTTT
V gene: TRBV14
J gene: TRBJ1-1
clone size: few
D gene: -

CDR3 protein: CASKGQYEQYF
CDR3 DNA: TGTGCCAGCAAGGGACAGTACGAGCAGTACTTC
V gene: TRBV28
J gene: TRBJ2-7
clone size: -
D gene: TRBD1

CDR3 protein: CASSEKGLAKLFF
CDR3 DNA: TGTGCCAGCAGTGAAAAGGGGCTGGCAAAACTGTTTTTT
V gene: TRBV6-1
J gene: TRBJ1-4
clone size: -
D gene: -

CDR3 protein: CASSPNLGSYEQYF
CDR3 DNA: TGCGCCAGCAGCCCAAATCTAGGTTCCTACGAGCAGTACTTC
V gene: TRBV5-1
J gene: TRBJ2-7
clone size: -
D gene: -